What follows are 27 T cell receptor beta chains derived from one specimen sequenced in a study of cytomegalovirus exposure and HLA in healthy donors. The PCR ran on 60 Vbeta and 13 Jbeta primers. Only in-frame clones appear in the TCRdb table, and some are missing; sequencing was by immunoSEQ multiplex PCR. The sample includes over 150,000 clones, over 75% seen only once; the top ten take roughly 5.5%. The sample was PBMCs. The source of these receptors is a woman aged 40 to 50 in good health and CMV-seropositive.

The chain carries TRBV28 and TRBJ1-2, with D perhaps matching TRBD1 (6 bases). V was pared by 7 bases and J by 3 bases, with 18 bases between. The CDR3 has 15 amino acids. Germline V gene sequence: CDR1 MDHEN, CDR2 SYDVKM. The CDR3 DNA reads TGTGCCAGCACTAGCCAGGGGCAGGGTCACTATGGCTACACCTTC. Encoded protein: CASTSQGQGHYGYTF.

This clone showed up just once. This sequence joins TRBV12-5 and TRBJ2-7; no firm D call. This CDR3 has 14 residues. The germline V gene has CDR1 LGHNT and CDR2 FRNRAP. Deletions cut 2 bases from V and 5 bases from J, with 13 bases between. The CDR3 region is CASGLSWAVDEQYF. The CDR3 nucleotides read TGTGCTAGTGGTTTGTCATGGGCCGTGGACGAGCAGTACTTC.

In DNA, the CDR3 is TGTGCCAGCAGTTTACGTCAGGGGGTAGGCAATGAGCAGTTCTTC. This sequence encodes CASSLRQGVGNEQFF. This sequence joins TRBV27 and TRBJ2-1; 7 nucleotides line up with TRBD1. The germline V gene has CDR1 MNHEY and CDR2 SMNVEV (reference sequence). The CDR3 is made up of 15 amino acids. V dropped 2 bases and J dropped 6; count of bases not matched to a gene: 7.

Here the CDR3 DNA reads TGTGCCAGCAGTGGGGGTCTAGCGGGAGGTAGGGGTGAGCAGTTCTTC. This encodes CASSGGLAGGRGEQFF. V is TRBV7-3 and J is TRBJ2-1; 11 bases map to TRBD2. The CDR3 extends over 16 amino acids. Per the germline V gene, CDR1 is SGHTA and CDR2 is FQGTGA. After removal of 6 bases from V and 9 bases from J, the junction contained 13 bases not matched to a gene.

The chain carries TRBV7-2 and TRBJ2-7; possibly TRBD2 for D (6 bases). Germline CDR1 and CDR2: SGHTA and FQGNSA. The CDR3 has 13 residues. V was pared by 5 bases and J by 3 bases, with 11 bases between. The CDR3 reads CASSRVGGYEQYF. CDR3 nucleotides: TGTGCCAGCAGCCGCGTCGGGGGCTACGAGCAGTACTTC.

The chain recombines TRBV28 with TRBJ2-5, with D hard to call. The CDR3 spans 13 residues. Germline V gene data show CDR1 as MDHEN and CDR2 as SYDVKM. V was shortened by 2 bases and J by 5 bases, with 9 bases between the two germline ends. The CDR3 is CASSLNGGETQYF. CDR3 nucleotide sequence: TGTGCCAGCAGTTTAAATGGCGGCGAGACCCAGTACTTC.

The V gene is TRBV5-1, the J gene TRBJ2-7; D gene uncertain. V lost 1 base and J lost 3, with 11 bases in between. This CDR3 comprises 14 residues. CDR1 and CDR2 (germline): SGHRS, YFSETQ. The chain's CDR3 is CASSLSLFGYEQYF. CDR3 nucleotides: TGCGCCAGCAGCTTGTCCCTATTCGGCTACGAGCAGTACTTC.

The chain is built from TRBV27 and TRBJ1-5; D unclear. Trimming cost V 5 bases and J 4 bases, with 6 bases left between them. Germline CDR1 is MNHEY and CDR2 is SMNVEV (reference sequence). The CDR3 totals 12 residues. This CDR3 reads CASSPLNQPQHF. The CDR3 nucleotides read TGTGCCAGCAGTCCCCTGAATCAGCCCCAGCATTTT.

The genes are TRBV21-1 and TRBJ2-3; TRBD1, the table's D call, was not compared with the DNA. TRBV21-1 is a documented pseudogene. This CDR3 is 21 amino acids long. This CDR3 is CASSKASDRGLQLGHTDTQYF. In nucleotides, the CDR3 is TGTGCCAGCAGCAAAGCTTCGGACAGGGGTTTACAACTAGGACACACAGATACGCAGTATTTT.

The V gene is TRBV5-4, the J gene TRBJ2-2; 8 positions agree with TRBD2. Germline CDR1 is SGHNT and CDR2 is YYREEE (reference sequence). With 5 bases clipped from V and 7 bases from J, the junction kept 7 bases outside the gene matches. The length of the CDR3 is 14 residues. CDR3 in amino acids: CASSSTSGGGELFF. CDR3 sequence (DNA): TGTGCCAGCAGTTCTACTAGCGGTGGCGGGGAGCTGTTTTTT.

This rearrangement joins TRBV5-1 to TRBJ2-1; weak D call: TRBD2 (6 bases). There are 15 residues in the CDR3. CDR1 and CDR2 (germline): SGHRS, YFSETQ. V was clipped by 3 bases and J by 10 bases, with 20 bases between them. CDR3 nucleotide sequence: TGCGCCAGCAGCTCGCGGGACCTCGGACGGGGGGAGCAGTTCTTC. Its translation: CASSSRDLGRGEQFF.

CDR3 sequence (DNA): TGTGCCAGCAGTTTAGGGGGACAGGAGTCCGGGGAGCTGTTTTTT. Protein sequence: CASSLGGQESGELFF. The chain couples TRBV6-6 to TRBJ2-2, with 8 bases fitting TRBD1. V lost 4 bases, J lost 6 bases, and 7 bases stayed unmatched. This CDR3 contains 15 residues. The germline gives CDR1 MNHNY, CDR2 SVGAGI (reference sequence).

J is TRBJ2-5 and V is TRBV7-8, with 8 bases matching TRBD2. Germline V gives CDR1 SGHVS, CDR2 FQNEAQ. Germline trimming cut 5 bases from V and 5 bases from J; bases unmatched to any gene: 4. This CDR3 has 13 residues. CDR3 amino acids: CASSQAGVETQYF. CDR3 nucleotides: TGTGCCAGCAGCCAAGCGGGAGTCGAGACCCAGTACTTC.

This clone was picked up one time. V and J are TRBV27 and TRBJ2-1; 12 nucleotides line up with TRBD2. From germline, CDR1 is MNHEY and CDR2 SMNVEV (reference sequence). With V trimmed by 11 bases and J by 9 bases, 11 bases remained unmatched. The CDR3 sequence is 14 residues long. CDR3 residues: CASQELAGGLEQFF. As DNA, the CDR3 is TGTGCCTCCCAGGAACTAGCGGGAGGACTTGAGCAGTTCTTC.

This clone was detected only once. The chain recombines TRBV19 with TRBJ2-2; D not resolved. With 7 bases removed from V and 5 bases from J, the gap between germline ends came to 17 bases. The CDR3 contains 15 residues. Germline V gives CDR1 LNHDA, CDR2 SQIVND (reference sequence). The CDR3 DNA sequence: TGTGCCAGTAAACCCTACCCCCTTCGTACCGGGGAGCTGTTTTTT. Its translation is CASKPYPLRTGELFF. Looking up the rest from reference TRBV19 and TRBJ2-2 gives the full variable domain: DGGITQSPKYLFRKEGQNVTLSCEQNLNHDAMYWYRQDPGQGLRLIYYSQIVNDFQKGDIAEGYSVSREKKESFPLTVTSAQKNPTAFYLCASKPYPLRTGELFFGEGSRLTVL.

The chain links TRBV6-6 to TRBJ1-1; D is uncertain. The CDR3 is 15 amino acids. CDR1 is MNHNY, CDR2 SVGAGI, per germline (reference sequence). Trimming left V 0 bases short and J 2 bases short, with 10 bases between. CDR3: CASSYSEAANTEAFF. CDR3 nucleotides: TGTGCCAGCAGTTACTCGGAGGCAGCCAACACTGAAGCTTTCTTT.

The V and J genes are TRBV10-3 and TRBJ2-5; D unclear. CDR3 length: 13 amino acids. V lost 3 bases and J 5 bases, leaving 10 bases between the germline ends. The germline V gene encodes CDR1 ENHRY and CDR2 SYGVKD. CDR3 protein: CAISETPRETQYF. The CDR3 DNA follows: TGTGCCATCAGTGAAACCCCACGGGAGACCCAGTACTTC.

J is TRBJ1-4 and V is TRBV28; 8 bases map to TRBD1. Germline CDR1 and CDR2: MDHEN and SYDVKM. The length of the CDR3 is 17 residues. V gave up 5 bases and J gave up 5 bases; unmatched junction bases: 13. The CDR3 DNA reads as TGTGCCAGCAGTACCCTGAGCCGACAGGGGAAAAATGAAAAACTGTTTTTT. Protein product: CASSTLSRQGKNEKLFF.

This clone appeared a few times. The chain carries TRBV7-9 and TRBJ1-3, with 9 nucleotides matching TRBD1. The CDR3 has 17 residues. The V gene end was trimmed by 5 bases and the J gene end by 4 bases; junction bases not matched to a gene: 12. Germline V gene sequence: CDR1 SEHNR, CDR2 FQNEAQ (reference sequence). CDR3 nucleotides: TGTGCCAGCAGCGTTCCTTCCGGGACAGGGAAAGGAAACACCATATATTTT. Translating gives CASSVPSGTGKGNTIYF.

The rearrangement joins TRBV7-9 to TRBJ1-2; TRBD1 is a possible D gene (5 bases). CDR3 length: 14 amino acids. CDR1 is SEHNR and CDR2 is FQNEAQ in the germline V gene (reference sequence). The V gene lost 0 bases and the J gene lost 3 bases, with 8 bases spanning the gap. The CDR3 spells CASSLATEYYGYTF. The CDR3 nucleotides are TGTGCCAGCAGCTTAGCGACAGAATACTATGGCTACACCTTC.

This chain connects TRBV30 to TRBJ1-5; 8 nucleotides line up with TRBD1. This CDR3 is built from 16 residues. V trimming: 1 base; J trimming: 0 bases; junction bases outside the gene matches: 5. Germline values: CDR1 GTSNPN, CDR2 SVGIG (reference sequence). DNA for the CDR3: TGTGCCTGGAGTGACCAGGGGGCTGGTAGCAATCAGCCCCAGCATTTT. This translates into CAWSDQGAGSNQPQHF.

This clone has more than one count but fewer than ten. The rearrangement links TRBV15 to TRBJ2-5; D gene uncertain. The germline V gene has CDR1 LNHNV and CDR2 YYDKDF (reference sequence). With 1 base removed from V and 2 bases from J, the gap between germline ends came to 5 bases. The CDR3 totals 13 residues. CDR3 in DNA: TGTGCCACCAGCAGAGTTAAACAAGAGACCCAGTACTTC. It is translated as CATSRVKQETQYF.

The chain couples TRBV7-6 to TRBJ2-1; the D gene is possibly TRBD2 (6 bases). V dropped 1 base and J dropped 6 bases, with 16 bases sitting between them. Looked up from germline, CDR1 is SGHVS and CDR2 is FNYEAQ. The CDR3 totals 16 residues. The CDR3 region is CASSLEGGGRGNEQFF. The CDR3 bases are TGTGCCAGCAGCTTAGAGGGAGGTGGTAGGGGCAATGAGCAGTTCTTC.

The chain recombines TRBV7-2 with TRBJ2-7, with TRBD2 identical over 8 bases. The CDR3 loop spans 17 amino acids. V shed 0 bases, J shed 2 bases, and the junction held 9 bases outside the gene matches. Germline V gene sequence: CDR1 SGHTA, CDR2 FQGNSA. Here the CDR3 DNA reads TGTGCCAGCAGCTTAGCAGGGCCGTCAGCGGGGGCCTACGAGCAGTACTTC. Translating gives CASSLAGPSAGAYEQYF.

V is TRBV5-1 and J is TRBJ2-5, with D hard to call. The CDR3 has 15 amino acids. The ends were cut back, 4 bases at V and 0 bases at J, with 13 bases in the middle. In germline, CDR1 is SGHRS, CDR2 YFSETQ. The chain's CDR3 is CASSDPTHYQETQYF. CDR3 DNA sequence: TGCGCCAGCAGCGACCCGACACACTACCAAGAGACCCAGTACTTC.

CDR3 residues: CASSRDRTSGNTIYF. The CDR3 DNA follows: TGTGCCAGCAGTCGGGACAGAACTTCTGGAAACACCATATATTTT. The J gene is TRBJ1-3, the V gene TRBV14; 7 bases match TRBD1. In germline, CDR1 is SGHDN, CDR2 FVKESK. The CDR3 has 15 amino acids. With 6 bases clipped from V and 1 base from J, the junction kept 6 bases outside the gene matches.

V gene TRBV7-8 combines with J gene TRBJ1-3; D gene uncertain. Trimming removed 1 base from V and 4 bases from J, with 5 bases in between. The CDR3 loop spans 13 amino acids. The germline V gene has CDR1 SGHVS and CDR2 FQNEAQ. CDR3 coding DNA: TGTGCCAGCAGCTTAGGAGCCGGAAACACCATATATTTT. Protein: CASSLGAGNTIYF.